This entry lists 13 T cell receptor beta chains sequenced from one sample in a study of shared clonotypes between healthy human individuals (dated by TCRdb to 2018 to 2020). Libraries were built with the immunoSEQ multiplex PCR assay. This immuneACCESS table, as held by TCRdb, lists in-frame sequences with V and J called but not all clones. Of the missing ones, under half trace to an unresolved V gene in checked studies; the others have no known cause. The sample table records some 980,000 clones; approximately 80% of these occur just once. The ten largest clones add up to approximately 1.5% of the sample. Input material: memory CD4+ T cells sorted from blood. The label giving this sample's cell subset or site can be read as: CD45RA-negative fraction. The receptor set was obtained from a man aged 18 to 30 in good health.

The chain recombines TRBV5-1 with TRBJ1-1; 7 nucleotides agree with TRBD1. The CDR3 runs to 15 residues. Germline lookup yields CDR1 SGHRS and CDR2 YFSETQ. V lost 2 bases, J lost 1 base, and 5 bases stayed unmatched. CDR3 sequence: CASSFWDRTNTEAFF. The CDR3 DNA follows: TGCGCCAGCAGCTTTTGGGACAGAACGAACACTGAAGCTTTCTTT.

This sequence joins TRBV5-6 and TRBJ1-6; D call uncertain. The length of the CDR3 is 12 residues. In germline, CDR1 is SGHDT, CDR2 YYEEEE. Trimming pared 4 bases from V and 14 bases from J, leaving 13 bases between. Here the CDR3 reads CASSLKLGTLHF. The CDR3 bases are TGTGCCAGCAGCCTCAAGCTAGGCACCCTCCACTTT.

In regard to this clone: Other DNA sequences of this sample code for an identical CDR3. The V call is TRBV7-6, the J call TRBJ2-3, with D unresolved. Germline V gene sequence: CDR1 SGHVS, CDR2 FNYEAQ. The CDR3 loop spans 13 amino acids. V lost 1 base, J lost 6 bases, and 8 bases lay in between. Here the CDR3 reads CASSLGRLDTQYF. DNA for the CDR3: TGTGCCAGCAGCTTAGGTCGATTGGATACGCAGTATTTT.

The chain uses TRBV28 and TRBJ1-2; D uncertain. This CDR3 spans 11 amino acids. Germline V lookup: CDR1 MDHEN, CDR2 SYDVKM. Trimming stripped 6 bases from V and 8 bases from J, with 10 bases between. CDR3 region: CASSPSGGYTF. As DNA, the CDR3 is TGTGCCAGCAGCCCCTCGGGCGGCTACACCTTC.

With respect to this clone: The same CDR3 also results from other DNA sequences found in this sample. The chain combines TRBV6-5 with TRBJ2-2; D is unresolved. The CDR3 loop spans 13 amino acids. V gave up 2 bases and J gave up 4 bases, with 5 bases separating them. CDR1 is MNHEY and CDR2 is SVGAGI in the germline V gene. CDR3 region: CASSYPGTGELFF. The CDR3 DNA is TGTGCCAGCAGTTACCCGGGCACCGGGGAGCTGTTTTTT.

This clone was recorded only once. This chain joins TRBV7-2 and TRBJ2-7; 8 bases line up with TRBD2. Per the germline V gene, CDR1 is SGHTA and CDR2 is FQGNSA. With 2 bases clipped from V and 1 base from J, the junction kept 1 base outside the gene matches. The CDR3 extends over 14 amino acids. This chain's CDR3 is CASSLQRGSYEQYF. CDR3 bases: TGTGCCAGCAGCTTACAGCGGGGGTCCTACGAGCAGTACTTC.

The chain uses TRBV10-3 and TRBJ1-2, with TRBD1 as a possible D gene (5 bases). The V end was cut by 3 bases, the J end by 8 bases, with 13 bases between. From germline, CDR1 is ENHRY and CDR2 SYGVKD. The CDR3 loop spans 13 amino acids. The CDR3: CAISEQSGSGYTF. The CDR3 region has the DNA TGTGCCATCAGTGAACAGTCAGGGTCCGGCTACACCTTC.

This clone was recorded once. The CDR3 DNA reads as TGTGCCAGCAGCCCCCTATCAGGGGGGACAGGGTCGTATGGCTACACCTTC. Protein product: CASSPLSGGTGSYGYTF. V usage is TRBV14 and J usage is TRBJ1-2; the match to TRBD1 covers 9 bases. The CDR3 is 17 amino acids. Germline V gene sequence: CDR1 SGHDN, CDR2 FVKESK. Germline trimming cut 4 bases from V and 5 bases from J; bases unmatched to any gene: 14. The variable domain in full, completed from reference TRBV14 and TRBJ1-2, reads EAGVTQFPSHSVIEKGQTVTLRCDPISGHDNLYWYRRVMGKEIKFLLHFVKESKQDESGMPNNRFLAERTGGTYSTLKVQPAELEDSGVYFCASSPLSGGTGSYGYTFGSGTRLTVV.

J is TRBJ1-3 and V is TRBV25-1, with a possible D match to TRBD1 (6 bases). Germline lookup yields CDR1 MGHDK and CDR2 SYGVNS. This CDR3 region has 16 residues. V shed 6 bases and J shed 2 bases, with 17 bases lying between them. In nucleotides, the CDR3 is TGTGCCAGCAGGTCCTCCATACAGGGAGCTGGAAACACCATATATTTT. Encoded protein: CASRSSIQGAGNTIYF.

The chain has TRBV29-1 and TRBJ2-5; 10 bases fit TRBD1. The CDR3 totals 13 residues. The trim removed 8 bases at V and 5 bases at J, leaving 8 bases unmatched. Germline V gene sequence: CDR1 SQVTM, CDR2 ANQGSEA. The CDR3 region has the DNA TGCAGCATTGGGCGGGGACAGGGGGAGACCCAGTACTTC. Protein product: CSIGRGQGETQYF.

The chain links TRBV7-2 to TRBJ1-5, with D possibly TRBD1 on 5 matching bases. CDR1 SGHTA and CDR2 FQGNSA come from the germline V gene. The CDR3 totals 15 residues. Trimming removed 7 bases at V and 2 bases at J, with 15 bases between. The CDR3 DNA sequence: TGTGCCAGCACACAAGGGGCTATGGGCAATCAGCCCCAGCATTTT. This gives the protein CASTQGAMGNQPQHF.

The chain uses TRBV7-9 and TRBJ2-7; D may be TRBD1 or TRBD2 (5 bases each). This CDR3 spans 14 amino acids. The V end lost 5 bases, the J end lost 3 bases, and 14 bases lay between the germline ends. Germline CDR1 and CDR2: SEHNR and FQNEAQ (reference sequence). The CDR3 sequence is CASSPPRGIYEQYF. The CDR3 bases are TGTGCCAGCAGCCCCCCGAGGGGTATCTACGAGCAGTACTTC.

J is TRBJ2-5 and V is TRBV4-1; 12 nucleotides match TRBD2. The CDR3 extends over 15 amino acids. Germline V CDR1 and CDR2: MGHRA, YSYEKL. Unmatched junction bases numbered 5, after V lost 4 bases and J lost 5 bases. The CDR3 DNA reads as TGCGCCAGCAGCCCAGGACTAGCGGGATGGGAGACCCAGTACTTC. It encodes CASSPGLAGWETQYF.